The 2 T cell receptor beta chains reported below all come from one sample, sequenced in a study of blood T cell repertoires in COVID-19. The protocol was immunoSEQ multiplex PCR, while the TCRdb copy is restricted to in-frame clones and leaves out a portion. Here the sample spans 110,000 to 150,000 clones, approximately 90% being singletons. Sequenced: peripheral blood. The receptors stem from a man between 60 and 75 years old with active or convalescent COVID-19.

The rearrangement links TRBV6-5 to TRBJ1-6; 7 positions match TRBD1. This CDR3 is built from 15 residues. Germline V gene data show CDR1 as MNHEY and CDR2 as SVGAGI. V was clipped by 6 bases and J by 10 bases; unmatched bases: 12. In DNA, the CDR3 is TGTGCCAGCAGCCGGAGTAGACAGGGAGACTCACCCCTCCACTTT. Amino acid sequence: CASSRSRQGDSPLHF.

CDR3 protein: CSGGRDSYEQYF. As DNA, the CDR3 is TGCAGCGGCGGGCGGGACTCCTACGAGCAGTACTTC. This chain joins TRBV29-1 and TRBJ2-7, with D perhaps TRBD2 (6 bases). Looked up from germline, CDR1 is SQVTM and CDR2 is ANQGSEA. V was cut by 7 bases and J by 0 bases, with 10 bases left in between. This CDR3 is built from 12 residues.